The 11 T cell receptor beta chains below were found in one sample sequenced in a study of blood T cell repertoires in COVID-19. Profiled with immunoSEQ multiplex PCR; TCRdb holds only in-frame clones, not every one. The data contain over 200,000 clones, over 75% of them singletons. The specimen sequenced was PBMCs or T cells enriched from blood (not recorded which). The source is a woman aged 25 to 39 who had been exposed to COVID-19.

The rearrangement links TRBV7-9 to TRBJ2-3, with TRBD2 identical over 7 bases. The ends lost 0 bases at V and 2 bases at J; junction bases unmatched: 14. The length of the CDR3 is 19 residues. Germline V gene lookup returns CDR1 SEHNR and CDR2 FQNEAQ (reference sequence). CDR3 in amino acids: CASSLAPPGGSKFTDTQYF. CDR3 nucleotides: TGTGCCAGCAGCTTAGCTCCCCCTGGCGGGAGCAAATTCACAGATACGCAGTATTTT.

The chain links TRBV5-6 to TRBJ2-5; 12 bases are a match to TRBD2. CDR1 and CDR2 from the germline V gene are SGHDT and YYEEEE. The V segment lost 4 bases and the J segment 6 bases; nucleotides outside the gene matches: 13. The CDR3 spans 17 residues. The CDR3 here is CASSTWTSGTVRKTQYF. The CDR3 DNA is TGTGCCAGCAGCACCTGGACTAGCGGGACCGTGAGAAAGACCCAGTACTTC.

The chain combines TRBV24-1 with TRBJ2-3; 8 nucleotides match TRBD1. V lost 4 bases to trimming and J lost 2 bases; unmatched junction nucleotides: 10. Germline CDR1 KGHDR, CDR2 SFDVKD. This CDR3 contains 17 residues. DNA of the CDR3: TGTGCCACCAGTGAGACTCCCACAGGGGGGAACACAGATACGCAGTATTTT. Residues: CATSETPTGGNTDTQYF.

This chain connects TRBV29-1 to TRBJ1-5; no clear D. The CDR3 contains 13 residues. Germline V CDR1 and CDR2: SQVTM, ANQGSEA. Trimming took off 3 bases at V and 6 bases at J, with 12 bases between the two ends. The CDR3 protein is CSVDAGRGQPQHF. Here the CDR3 DNA reads TGCAGCGTTGATGCCGGGAGAGGTCAGCCCCAGCATTTT.

J is TRBJ2-5 and V is TRBV3-1 (or the pseudogene TRBV3-2), with 15 bases matching TRBD2. Germline V lookup: CDR1 LGHDT, CDR2 YNNKEL (reference sequence). Trimming removed 4 bases from V and 5 bases from J; junction bases left unmatched: 8. The length of the CDR3 is 17 residues. Here the CDR3 reads CASSPTPGLAGGETQYF. CDR3 nucleotides: TGTGCCAGCAGCCCCACACCGGGACTAGCGGGAGGCGAGACCCAGTACTTC.

V usage is TRBV10-3 and J usage is TRBJ2-7; tentative D call: TRBD2 (5 bases). The CDR3 spans 12 residues. The germline CDR1 and CDR2 sequences are ENHRY and SYGVKD. Trimming left V 5 bases short and J 2 bases short, with 7 bases between. The CDR3 DNA reads as TGTGCCATCAGTCCCGGGACCTACGAGCAGTACTTC. It is translated as CAISPGTYEQYF.

The rearrangement uses TRBV3-1 (or the pseudogene TRBV3-2) and TRBJ2-3; the match to TRBD2 covers 9 bases. This CDR3 comprises 17 residues. With V trimmed by 1 base and J by 3 bases, 8 bases remained unmatched. From germline, CDR1 is LGHDT and CDR2 YNNKEL (reference sequence). CDR3 DNA: TGTGCCAGCAGCCAAGTAGTGGGTAGCGGGAGTACAGATACGCAGTATTTT. It encodes CASSQVVGSGSTDTQYF.

This clone showed up just once. The chain employs TRBV5-5 and TRBJ2-7; 11 positions agree with TRBD2. After removal of 0 bases from V and 3 bases from J, the junction contained 11 bases not matched to a gene. Germline CDR1 and CDR2: SGHKS and YYEKEE (reference sequence). The length of the CDR3 is 18 residues. CDR3 nucleotides: TGTGCCAGCAGCTTGGGGATCTGGGGACTAGCGGAACTCTACGAGCAGTACTTC. It encodes CASSLGIWGLAELYEQYF.

This clone was counted a single time. The chain recombines TRBV6-5 with TRBJ2-7; D not certain. Trimming took off 1 base at V and 7 bases at J, with 17 bases between the two ends. The CDR3 is made up of 15 amino acids. Germline loops: CDR1 MNHEY, CDR2 SVGAGI. CDR3 nucleotide sequence: TGTGCCAGCAGTTACTTTCGGCAGCGCCCCTTAGAGCAGTACTTC. Translating gives CASSYFRQRPLEQYF.

This clone showed up just once. The chain links TRBV29-1 to TRBJ1-2; D possibly corresponds to TRBD1 (5 bases). The CDR3 runs to 12 residues. The ends were cut back, 3 bases at V and 4 bases at J, with 9 bases in the middle. The germline CDR1 and CDR2 sequences are SQVTM and ANQGSEA. In DNA form, the CDR3 reads TGCAGCGTTGAGCAGGGACTCTATGGCTACACCTTC. Encoded protein: CSVEQGLYGYTF.

The rearrangement links TRBV7-3 to TRBJ2-3; possibly TRBD2 for D (6 bases). CDR1 and CDR2 (germline): SGHTA, FQGTGA. Deletions cut 3 bases from V and 11 bases from J, with 12 bases between. CDR3 size: 12 residues. The CDR3 spells CASSFAGGEQYF. The CDR3 DNA reads as TGTGCCAGCAGCTTTGCCGGAGGGGAGCAGTATTTT.